This T cell receptor beta chain comes out of a study of cytomegalovirus exposure and HLA in healthy donors. Whole-study findings and limits: A later analysis appeared to link common viral pathogens to several of the most significant clusters.

CDR3 length equals 16 residues. The germline gives CDR1 MNHEY, CDR2 SMNVEV (reference sequence). V lost 3 bases and J 9 bases, leaving 21 bases between the germline ends. For this clone: Its antigen is not known.

The PCR was carried out with 60 Vbeta primers and 13 Jbeta primers. The data were produced by immunoSEQ multiplex PCR, yet TCRdb's version contains in-frame clones alone and is incomplete. The table records roughly 180,000 clones, roughly four fifths of them present only once. The clonotype was recovered from a female donor in good health and CMV-seronegative. The chain combines TRBV27 with TRBJ2-1; TRBD1 is a possible D gene (5 bases). The sequenced material came from PBMCs. For the CDR3, the DNA is TGTGCCAGCAGTTTTGGTGTCAGGGTAGGTGGTGTTGAGCAGTTCTTC. Encoded protein: CASSFGVRVGGVEQFF.